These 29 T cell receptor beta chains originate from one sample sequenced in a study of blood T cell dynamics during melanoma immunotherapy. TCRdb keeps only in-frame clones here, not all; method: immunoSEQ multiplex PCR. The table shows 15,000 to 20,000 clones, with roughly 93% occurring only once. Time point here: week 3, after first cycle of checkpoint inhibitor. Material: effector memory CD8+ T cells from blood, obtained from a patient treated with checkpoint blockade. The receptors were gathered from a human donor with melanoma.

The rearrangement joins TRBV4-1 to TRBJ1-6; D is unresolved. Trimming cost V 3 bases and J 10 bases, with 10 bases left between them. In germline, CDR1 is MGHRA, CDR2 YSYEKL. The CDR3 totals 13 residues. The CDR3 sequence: CASSHPPRSPLHF. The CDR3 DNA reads TGCGCCAGCAGCCATCCCCCAAGGTCACCCCTCCACTTT.

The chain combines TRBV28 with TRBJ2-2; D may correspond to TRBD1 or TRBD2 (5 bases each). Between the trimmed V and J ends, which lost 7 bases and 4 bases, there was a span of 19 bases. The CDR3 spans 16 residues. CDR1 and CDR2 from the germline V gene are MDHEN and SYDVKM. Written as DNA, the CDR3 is TGTGCCAGCACCTACAGGACTTGGCAGAGCACCGGGGAGCTGTTTTTT. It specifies CASTYRTWQSTGELFF. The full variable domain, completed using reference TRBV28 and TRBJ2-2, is DVKVTQSSRYLVKRTGEKVFLECVQDMDHENMFWYRQDPGLGLRLIYFSYDVKMKEKGDIPEGYSVSREKKERFSLILESASTNQTSMYLCASTYRTWQSTGELFFGEGSRLTVL.

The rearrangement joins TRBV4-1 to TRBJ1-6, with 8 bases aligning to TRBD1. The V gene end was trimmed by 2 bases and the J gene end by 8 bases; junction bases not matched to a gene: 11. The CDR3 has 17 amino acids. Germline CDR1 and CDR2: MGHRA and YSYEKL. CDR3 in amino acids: CASSQNSWQGAYSPLHF. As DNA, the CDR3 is TGCGCCAGCAGCCAAAACTCGTGGCAGGGGGCATATTCACCCCTCCACTTT.

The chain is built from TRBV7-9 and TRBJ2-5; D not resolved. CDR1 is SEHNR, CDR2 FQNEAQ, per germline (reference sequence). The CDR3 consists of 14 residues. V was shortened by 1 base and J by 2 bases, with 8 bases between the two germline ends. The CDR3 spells CASSLEGRQETQYF. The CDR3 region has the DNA TGTGCCAGCAGCTTAGAAGGACGGCAAGAGACCCAGTACTTC. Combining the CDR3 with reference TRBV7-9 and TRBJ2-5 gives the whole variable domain DTGVSQNPRHKITKRGQNVTFRCDPISEHNRLYWYRQTLGQGPEFLTYFQNEAQLEKSRLLSDRFSAERPKGSFSTLEIQRTEQGDSAMYLCASSLEGRQETQYFGPGTRLLVL.

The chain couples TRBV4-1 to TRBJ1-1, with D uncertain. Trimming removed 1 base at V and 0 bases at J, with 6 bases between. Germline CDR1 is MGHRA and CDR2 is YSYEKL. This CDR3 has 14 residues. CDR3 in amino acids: CASSQGNMNTEAFF. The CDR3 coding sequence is TGCGCCAGCAGCCAAGGGAACATGAACACTGAAGCTTTCTTT.

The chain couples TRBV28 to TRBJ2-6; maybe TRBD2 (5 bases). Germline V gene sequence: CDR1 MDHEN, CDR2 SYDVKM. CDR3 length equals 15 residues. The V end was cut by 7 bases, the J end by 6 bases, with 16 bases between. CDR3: CASTPGVHEANVLTF. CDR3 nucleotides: TGTGCCAGCACTCCCGGGGTTCATGAGGCCAACGTCCTGACTTTC.

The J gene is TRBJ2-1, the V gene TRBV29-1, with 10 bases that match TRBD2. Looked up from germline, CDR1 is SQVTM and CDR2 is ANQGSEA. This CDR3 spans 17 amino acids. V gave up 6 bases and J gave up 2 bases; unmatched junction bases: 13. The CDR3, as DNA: TGCAGCGTCGTTGGACTAGCGGAACAGATAGCCTACAATGAGCAGTTCTTC. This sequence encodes CSVVGLAEQIAYNEQFF.

This CDR3 reads CASSSPDSRNYNEQFF. The CDR3 DNA follows: TGTGCCAGCAGTTCCCCGGACAGCCGAAACTACAATGAGCAGTTCTTC. The gene calls are TRBV6-5 and TRBJ2-1; D is possibly TRBD1 (6 bases). The germline gives CDR1 MNHEY, CDR2 SVGAGI. The V and J ends lost 4 bases and 3 bases respectively, with 16 bases between them. The CDR3 extends over 16 amino acids.

The CDR3 spells CASSPTSIQETQYF. The CDR3 DNA sequence: TGTGCCAGCAGCCCCACTAGCATCCAAGAGACCCAGTACTTC. V usage is TRBV27 and J usage is TRBJ2-5; TRBD2 might be the D (6 bases). Trimming removed 6 bases at V and 1 base at J, with 12 bases between. The CDR3 has 14 residues. Germline CDR1 reads MNHEY; CDR2 reads SMNVEV (reference sequence).

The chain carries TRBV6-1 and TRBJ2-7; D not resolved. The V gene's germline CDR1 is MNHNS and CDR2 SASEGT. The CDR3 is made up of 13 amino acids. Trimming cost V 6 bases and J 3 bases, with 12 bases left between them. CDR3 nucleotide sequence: TGTGCCAGCAGCGAACCCCCCGACTACGAGCAGTACTTC. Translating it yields CASSEPPDYEQYF.

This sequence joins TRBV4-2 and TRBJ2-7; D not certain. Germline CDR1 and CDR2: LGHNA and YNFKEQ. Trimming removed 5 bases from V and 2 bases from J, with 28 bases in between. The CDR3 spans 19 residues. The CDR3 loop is CASSLLRPQLTDIPYEQYF. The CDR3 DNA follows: TGTGCCAGCAGCTTACTTAGGCCACAGTTGACCGATATACCCTACGAGCAGTACTTC.

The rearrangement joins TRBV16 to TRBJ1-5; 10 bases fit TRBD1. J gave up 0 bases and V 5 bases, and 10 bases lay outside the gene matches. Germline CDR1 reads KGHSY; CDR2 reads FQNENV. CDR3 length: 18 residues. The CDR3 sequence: CASSTQTGGDYSNQPQHF. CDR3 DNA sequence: TGTGCCAGCAGCACCCAGACAGGGGGCGATTATAGCAATCAGCCCCAGCATTTT.

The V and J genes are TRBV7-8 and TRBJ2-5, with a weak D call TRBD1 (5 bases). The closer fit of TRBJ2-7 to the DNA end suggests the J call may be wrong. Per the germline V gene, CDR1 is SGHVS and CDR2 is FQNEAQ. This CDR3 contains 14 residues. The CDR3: CASSFRAVTYEQYF. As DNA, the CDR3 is TGTGCCAGCAGCTTCAGGGCGGTGACCTACGAGCAGTACTTC.

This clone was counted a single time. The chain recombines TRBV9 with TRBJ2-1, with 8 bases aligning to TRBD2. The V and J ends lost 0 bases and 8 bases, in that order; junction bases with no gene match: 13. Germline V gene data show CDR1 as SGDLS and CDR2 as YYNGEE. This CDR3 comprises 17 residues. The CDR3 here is CASSVGASGSGLDEQFF. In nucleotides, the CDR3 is TGTGCCAGCAGCGTAGGCGCTAGCGGGTCCGGATTGGATGAGCAGTTCTTC.

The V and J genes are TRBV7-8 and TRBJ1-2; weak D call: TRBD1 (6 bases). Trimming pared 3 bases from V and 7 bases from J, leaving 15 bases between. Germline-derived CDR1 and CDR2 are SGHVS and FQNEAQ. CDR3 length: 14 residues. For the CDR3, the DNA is TGTGCCAGCAGCTTGAATCCTAGGACAGTTGGCTACACCTTC. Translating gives CASSLNPRTVGYTF.

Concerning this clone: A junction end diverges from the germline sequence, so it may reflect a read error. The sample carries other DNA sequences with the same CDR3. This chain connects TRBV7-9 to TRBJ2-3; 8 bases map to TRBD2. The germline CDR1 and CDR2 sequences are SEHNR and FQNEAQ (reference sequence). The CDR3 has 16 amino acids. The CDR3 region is CASSLAGRAYTDTQYF. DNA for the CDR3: TGTGCTAGCAGCTTAGCCGGGAGGGCCTACACAGATACGCAGTATTTT.

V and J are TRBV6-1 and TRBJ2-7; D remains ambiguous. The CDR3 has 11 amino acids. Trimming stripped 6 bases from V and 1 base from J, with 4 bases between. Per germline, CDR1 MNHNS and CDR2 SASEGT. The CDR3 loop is CASRYSYEQYF. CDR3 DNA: TGTGCCAGCAGGTATTCCTACGAGCAGTACTTC.

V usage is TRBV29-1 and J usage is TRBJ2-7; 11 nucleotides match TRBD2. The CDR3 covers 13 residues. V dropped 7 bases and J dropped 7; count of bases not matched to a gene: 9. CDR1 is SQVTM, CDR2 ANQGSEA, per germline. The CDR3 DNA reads TGCAGCGCTATACTAGCGGGAGATGGGGAGCAGTACTTC. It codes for CSAILAGDGEQYF.

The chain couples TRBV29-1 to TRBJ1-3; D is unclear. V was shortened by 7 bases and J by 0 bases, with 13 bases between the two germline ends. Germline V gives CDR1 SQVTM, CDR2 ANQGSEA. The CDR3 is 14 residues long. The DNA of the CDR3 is TGCAGCGCTGGGCCGCTGGGCTCTGGAAACACCATATATTTT. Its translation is CSAGPLGSGNTIYF.

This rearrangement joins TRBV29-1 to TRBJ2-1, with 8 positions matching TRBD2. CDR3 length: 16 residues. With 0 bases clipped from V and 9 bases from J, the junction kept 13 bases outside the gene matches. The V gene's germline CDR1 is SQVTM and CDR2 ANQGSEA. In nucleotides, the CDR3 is TGCAGCGTTGAAGATGTAGCGGGATCTGGTAACGCTGAGCAGTTCTTC. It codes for CSVEDVAGSGNAEQFF.

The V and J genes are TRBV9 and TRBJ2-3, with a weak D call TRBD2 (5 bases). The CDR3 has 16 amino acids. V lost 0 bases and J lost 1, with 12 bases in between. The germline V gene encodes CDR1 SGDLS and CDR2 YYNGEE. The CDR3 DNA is TGTGCCAGCAGCGTAGGAATGCTCGGGGGCACAGATACGCAGTATTTT. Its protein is CASSVGMLGGTDTQYF.

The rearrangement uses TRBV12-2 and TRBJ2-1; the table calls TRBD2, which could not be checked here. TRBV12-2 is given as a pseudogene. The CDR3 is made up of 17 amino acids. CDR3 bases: TGTGCAAGTCGCTTAGCCCCCCTAGCGGGAGTTTTTGCCGAGCAGTTCTTC. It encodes CASRLAPLAGVFAEQFF.

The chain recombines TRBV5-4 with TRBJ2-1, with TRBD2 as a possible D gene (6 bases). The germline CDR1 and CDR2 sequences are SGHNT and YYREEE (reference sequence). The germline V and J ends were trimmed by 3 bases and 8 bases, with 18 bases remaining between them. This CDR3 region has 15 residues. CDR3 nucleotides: TGTGCCAGCAGCTCGAGGAGGGAGCTGGGTCATGAGCAGTTCTTC. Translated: CASSSRRELGHEQFF.

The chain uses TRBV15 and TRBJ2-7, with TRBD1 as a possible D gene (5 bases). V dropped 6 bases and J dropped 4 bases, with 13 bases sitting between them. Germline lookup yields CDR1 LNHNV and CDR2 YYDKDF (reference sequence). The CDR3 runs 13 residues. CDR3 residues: CATSSRPGYEQYF. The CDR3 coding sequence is TGTGCCACCAGTAGTCGACCAGGGTACGAGCAGTACTTC.

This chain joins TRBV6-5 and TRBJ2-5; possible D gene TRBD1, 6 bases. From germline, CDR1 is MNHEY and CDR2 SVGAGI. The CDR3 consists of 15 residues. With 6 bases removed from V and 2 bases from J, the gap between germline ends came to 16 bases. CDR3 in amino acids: CASSPGQFLQETQYF. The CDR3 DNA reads TGTGCCAGCAGCCCCGGACAGTTTTTACAAGAGACCCAGTACTTC.

The CDR3 nucleotides are TGTGCCAGCCGACAGGGGCGAGAGACCCAGTACTTC. Its protein is CASRQGRETQYF. The rearrangement joins TRBV25-1 to TRBJ2-5; TRBD1 aligns across 8 bases. The CDR3 is made up of 12 amino acids. Germline V CDR1 and CDR2: MGHDK, SYGVNS. After removal of 8 bases from V and 4 bases from J, the junction contained 3 bases not matched to a gene.

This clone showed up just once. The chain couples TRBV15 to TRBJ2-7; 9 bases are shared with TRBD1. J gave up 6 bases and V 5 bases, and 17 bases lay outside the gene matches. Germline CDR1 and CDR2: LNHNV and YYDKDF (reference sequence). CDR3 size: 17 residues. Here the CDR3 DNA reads TGTGCCACCAGCCGAGCCTACCGGGACAGGGTCGGCATCGAGCAGTACTTC. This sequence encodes CATSRAYRDRVGIEQYF. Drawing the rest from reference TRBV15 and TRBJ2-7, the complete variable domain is DAMVIQNPRYQVTQFGKPVTLSCSQTLNHNVMYWYQQKSSQAPKLLFHYYDKDFNNEADTPDNFQSRRPNTSFCFLDIRSPGLGDTAMYLCATSRAYRDRVGIEQYFGPGTRLTVT.

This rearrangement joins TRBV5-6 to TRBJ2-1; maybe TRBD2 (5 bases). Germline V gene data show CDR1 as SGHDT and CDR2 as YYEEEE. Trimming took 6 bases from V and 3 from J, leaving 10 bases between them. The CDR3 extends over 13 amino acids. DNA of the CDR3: TGTGCCAGCACCGGGGATCTCTACAATGAGCAGTTCTTC. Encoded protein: CASTGDLYNEQFF.

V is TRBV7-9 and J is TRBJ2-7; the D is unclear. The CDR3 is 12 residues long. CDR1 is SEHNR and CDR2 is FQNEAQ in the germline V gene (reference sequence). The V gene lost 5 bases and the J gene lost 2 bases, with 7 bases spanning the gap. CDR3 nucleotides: TGTGCCAGCAGCCCTGGACCCTACGAGCAGTACTTC. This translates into CASSPGPYEQYF.